This TCR beta chain was identified in a study of Ad26.COV2.S vaccination and SARS-CoV-2 variants. Whole-study findings and limits: Vaccine recipients surpassed placebo recipients in spike-specific TCR breadth. Vaccinated and placebo-treated recipients had similar non-spike TCR breadth.

The treatment denotes: about 20 received Ad26.COV2.S at low or high dose, single or two shots; about 5 received placebo; per-sample allocation not given. The samples date from day 63 after the first vaccine or placebo injection. Sequencing was performed with immunoSEQ multiplex PCR; in TCRdb, only in-frame clones are kept and a portion is missing. The sample contains around 300,000 clones, about 89% of which appear only once. Germline V gene lookup returns CDR1 SGHVS and CDR2 FNYEAQ. The CDR3 runs to 14 residues. V trimming: 1 base; J trimming: 8 bases; junction bases outside the gene matches: 2. This clone was seen just once. The antigen remains undetermined.

This receptor was taken from a person aged 18-60 years who received the Ad26.COV2.S COVID-19 vaccine or a placebo. The sequencing used peripheral blood, collected in a trial of Ad26.COV2.S vaccine versus placebo. This chain uses TRBV7-6 with TRBJ1-6, with 7 bases that match TRBD1. CDR3 residues: CASSLGQGDSPLHF. The CDR3 DNA follows: TGTGCCAGCAGCTTAGGACAGGGAGATTCACCCCTCCACTTT. The variable domain in full, completed from reference TRBV7-6 and TRBJ1-6, reads GAGVSQSPRYKVTKRGQDVALRCDPISGHVSLYWYRQALGQGPEFLTYFNYEAQQDKSGLPNDRFSAERPEGSISTLTIQRTEQRDSAMYRCASSLGQGDSPLHFGNGTRLTVT.